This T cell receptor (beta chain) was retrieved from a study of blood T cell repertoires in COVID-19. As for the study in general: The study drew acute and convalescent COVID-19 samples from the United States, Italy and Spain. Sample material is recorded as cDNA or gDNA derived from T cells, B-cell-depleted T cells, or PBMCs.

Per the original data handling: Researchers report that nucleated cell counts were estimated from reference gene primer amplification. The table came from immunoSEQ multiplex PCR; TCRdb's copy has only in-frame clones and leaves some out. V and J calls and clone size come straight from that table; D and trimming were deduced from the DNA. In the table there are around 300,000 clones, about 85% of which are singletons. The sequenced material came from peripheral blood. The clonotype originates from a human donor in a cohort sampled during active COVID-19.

The CDR3 region has the DNA TGTGCCAGTAGTCCAAGCGGGAGGACCAACGAGCAGTACTTC. Encoded protein: CASSPSGRTNEQYF. The chain employs TRBV19 and TRBJ2-7; 9 bases are shared with TRBD2. This CDR3 is built from 14 residues. V was pared by 5 bases and J by 5 bases, with 7 bases of the junction left unmatched. Germline V lookup: CDR1 LNHDA, CDR2 SQIVND (reference sequence).